The T cell receptor beta chain under discussion was sequenced for a study of cytomegalovirus exposure and HLA in healthy donors (dated by TCRdb to the late 2010s). Turning to the overall study: A later analysis indicated that the 120 or so validation repertoires were generated on the platform also employed for the 700 or so repertoires of the first cohort. The study aimed to test whether signatures of past pathogen exposure could be identified by cataloging public T cell receptors. In addition to the first cohort of 666 subjects, a separate validation cohort of approximately 120 different subjects was used. The study combined high-throughput TCR immunosequencing, statistical association of individual TCRs with disease status, and machine learning to predict cytomegalovirus infection status.

Notes on this clone: What antigen it recognizes has not been identified. The input lacks base qualities; no much larger clone sits a single base away.

Libraries were made using the immunoSEQ multiplex PCR assay. Under the source paper's analysis protocol: A statistical classification framework was built to diagnose cytomegalovirus status from the catalog of TCR beta chain sequences. TCRdb retrieved this table from immuneACCESS and kept in-frame rearrangements only. Not all clones are present; in checked studies, unresolved V genes account for under half, and no reason is known for the remainder. The D gene and trimming were derived from the DNA, and the V and J assignments and clone size from that table. The sample table lists 130,000 to 150,000 clones, approximately 87% of them with a count of one. 2.9% of the sample lies in the top ten. The donors were included in the validation cohort of 100 to 150 subjects, a group kept apart from the roughly 610-subject first cohort. On the study overall, not on this receptor specifically: A later analysis had no HLA typing for the validation cohort, so co-occurrence there was scored across all 120 repertoires. The study listed 150 to 200 TCR beta chains as associated with cytomegalovirus. It was suggested by the authors that the approach could potentially be generalized to other disease states and immunological phenotypes. The classifier was reported to diagnose cytomegalovirus status with high specificity and sensitivity in both the original and validation cohorts. While some public TCRs were present in many individuals, most TCR sequences turned up only very rarely across donors. Three of the identified cytomegalovirus-associated TCR beta chains were confirmed in vitro to be specific for cytomegalovirus antigens. In a later analysis, TCRs clustered in the first cohort were found to also tend to co-occur in the 110 or so validation repertoires, with about 94% of cluster scores above 0.

V is cut by 5 bases and J by 1 base, and the space between the germline ends is 17 bases. The CDR3 numbers 16 residues from cysteine through phenylalanine. The sequence is cut down to CDR3 DNA, 48 bases in frame from base 1. The germline V gene (reference sequence) specifies SEHNR as CDR1 and FQNEAQ as CDR2. Sequencing used PBMCs. This receptor was obtained from a man aged 18 to 29 in good health and CMV-seronegative. This receptor chain uses TRBV7-9 and TRBJ2-5, with TRBD2 tentatively as D gene (6 bases match). The CDR3 region: CASSHSGTVTQETQYF. Here is the DNA: TGTGCCAGCAGCCACTCCGGGACTGTGACCCAAGAGACCCAGTACTTC.